Listed below are T cell receptor beta chains from one sample, sequenced in a study of blood T cell repertoires in COVID-19. The method was immunoSEQ multiplex PCR; TCRdb's version includes in-frame clones alone and lacks a portion of them. The data contain roughly 200,000 clones, 85% to 90% of them singletons. The sequencing sample was made of PBMCs or T cells enriched from blood (not recorded which). Every receptor here comes from a woman in her forties or fifties in a cohort exposed to, infected with or recovered from COVID-19 (not recorded which). CDR3s include the opening cysteine and the closing phenylalanine or tryptophan. A D gene is named only where the DNA matches it firmly. Only some rows state a clone size, as once, few, many or a class for expanded clones.

j_call: TRBJ1-5; cdr3_length: 14; d_call: NA; clone_size: NA; v_call: TRBV10-2; cdr3_aa: CASRPGTSRQPQHF; cdr3_nt: TGCGCCAGCAGACCCGGGACATCGCGGCAGCCCCAGCATTTT
j_call: TRBJ1-2; cdr3_length: 15; d_call: TRBD1; clone_size: few; v_call: TRBV5-1; cdr3_aa: CASSSRQGRGDGYTF; cdr3_nt: TGCGCCAGCAGCTCACGACAGGGCAGAGGGGATGGCTACACCTTC
j_call: TRBJ2-7; cdr3_length: 14; d_call: TRBD1; clone_size: NA; v_call: TRBV6-2/TRBV6-3; cdr3_aa: CASSQKTGGYEQYF; cdr3_nt: TGTGCCAGCAGCCAAAAGACAGGGGGCTACGAGCAGTACTTC
j_call: TRBJ2-2; cdr3_length: 14; d_call: TRBD1; clone_size: NA; v_call: TRBV5-1; cdr3_aa: CASSTGQGTGELFF; cdr3_nt: TGCGCCAGCAGCACGGGACAGGGCACCGGGGAGCTGTTTTTT
j_call: TRBJ1-3; cdr3_length: 15; d_call: NA; clone_size: NA; v_call: TRBV10-3; cdr3_aa: CATSRQGNRGNTIYF; cdr3_nt: TGTGCCACCAGCAGGCAGGGAAATCGTGGAAACACCATATATTTT
j_call: TRBJ1-2; cdr3_length: 12; d_call: TRBD1; clone_size: once; v_call: TRBV12-3/TRBV12-4; cdr3_aa: CASSSGGYGYTF; cdr3_nt: TGTGCCAGCAGTTCAGGGGGGTATGGCTACACCTTC
j_call: TRBJ1-2; cdr3_length: 14; d_call: TRBD1; clone_size: NA; v_call: TRBV19; cdr3_aa: CASRDRGYNYGYTF; cdr3_nt: TGTGCCAGTAGGGACAGGGGTTATAACTATGGCTACACCTTC
j_call: TRBJ2-3; cdr3_length: 15; d_call: NA; clone_size: NA; v_call: TRBV4-3; cdr3_aa: CASSHRFDNTDTQYF; cdr3_nt: TGCGCCAGCAGCCACCGTTTTGACAACACAGATACGCAGTATTTT
j_call: TRBJ2-7; cdr3_length: 17; d_call: NA; clone_size: once; v_call: TRBV28; cdr3_aa: CASSSTGGGQGSYEQYF; cdr3_nt: TGTGCCAGCAGCTCAACCGGGGGGGGACAGGGCAGCTACGAGCAGTACTTC
j_call: TRBJ1-3; cdr3_length: 18; d_call: NA; clone_size: NA; v_call: TRBV7-9; cdr3_aa: CASSLEAGKPISGNTIYF; cdr3_nt: TGTGCCAGCAGCTTAGAGGCAGGCAAGCCAATCTCTGGAAACACCATATATTTT
j_call: TRBJ2-1; cdr3_length: 14; d_call: TRBD1; clone_size: NA; v_call: TRBV11-1; cdr3_aa: CASSLGDSYNEQFF; cdr3_nt: TGTGCCAGCAGCCTGGGGGACAGCTACAATGAGCAGTTCTTC
j_call: TRBJ2-7; cdr3_length: 12; d_call: NA; clone_size: NA; v_call: TRBV12-3/TRBV12-4; cdr3_aa: CASSLGHSEQYF; cdr3_nt: TGTGCCAGCAGTCTAGGACACTCCGAGCAGTACTTC
j_call: TRBJ2-5; cdr3_length: 14; d_call: TRBD2; clone_size: NA; v_call: TRBV5-6; cdr3_aa: CASTNSGAVETQYF; cdr3_nt: TGTGCCAGCACCAATAGCGGGGCCGTGGAGACCCAGTACTTC
j_call: TRBJ1-2; cdr3_length: 14; d_call: TRBD1; clone_size: NA; v_call: TRBV14; cdr3_aa: CASSRWTGGYGYTF; cdr3_nt: TGTGCCAGCAGCCGCTGGACAGGGGGCTATGGCTACACCTTC